This is a list of T cell receptor beta chains from one sample in a study of OX40 agonist ivuxolimab in advanced cancers. Profiling relied on immunoSEQ multiplex PCR, and the TCRdb table lists in-frame clones only, not all of them. The sample yields around 25,000 clones, approximately 83% seen once. This specimen consisted of CD4+ or CD8+ T cells sorted from blood, obtained in a trial of the OX40 agonist ivuxolimab. The receptors stem from an adult with an advanced solid tumor such as melanoma, head and neck, liver or kidney cancer. Both conserved end residues are part of each CDR3. Each record gives: V gene, D gene, CDR3 length, clone size, J gene, CDR3 protein, CDR3 DNA. D genes are given only for firm matches. Where a row states a size, it is once, few, many or the class of an expanded clone; other rows omit it.

>TRBV19|.|11|.|TRBJ1-1
CASSIGREAFF
TGTGCCAGTAGTATTGGCCGTGAAGCTTTCTTT
>TRBV7-8|TRBD2|16|.|TRBJ2-2
CASSFSAGGNTGELFF
TGTGCCAGCAGCTTTTCGGCGGGGGGCAACACTGGGGAGCTGTTTTTT
>TRBV2|TRBD2|16|.|TRBJ2-1
CATGGSGGITYNEQFF
TGTGCCACGGGCGGGAGCGGGGGGATTACCTACAATGAGCAGTTCTTC
>TRBV25-1|.|14|.|TRBJ2-2
CASSELENTGELFF
TGTGCCAGCAGTGAATTGGAGAACACCGGGGAGCTGTTTTTT
>TRBV15|TRBD2|13|.|TRBJ2-7
CATSGSGAYEQYF
TGTGCCACCTCGGGGAGCGGGGCCTACGAGCAGTACTTC
>TRBV7-9|.|16|.|TRBJ2-3
CASSPGDFTSTDTQYF
TGTGCCAGCAGCCCGGGGGACTTCACTAGCACAGATACGCAGTATTTT
>TRBV4-1|TRBD2|16|.|TRBJ2-3
CASSTRLAGESDTQYF
TGCGCCAGCAGCACCCGACTAGCGGGGGAGTCTGATACGCAGTATTTT
>TRBV5-6|TRBD1|14|.|TRBJ1-1
CASSYGTGRVEAFF
TGTGCCAGCAGTTACGGGACAGGGCGAGTTGAAGCTTTCTTT
>TRBV4-3|.|14|.|TRBJ1-1
CASSQDIRPTEAFF
TGCGCCAGCAGCCAAGATATCCGCCCCACTGAAGCTTTCTTT
>TRBV13|TRBD1|14|once|TRBJ1-2
CASSGTGRADGYTF
TGTGCCAGCAGTGGGACAGGGCGGGCAGATGGCTACACCTTC
>TRBV7-6|.|14|.|TRBJ1-3
CASGPEIGGNTIYF
TGTGCCAGTGGGCCCGAAATTGGTGGAAACACCATATATTTT
>TRBV27|.|11|.|TRBJ2-7
CASGSSYEQYF
TGTGCCAGCGGCAGTTCCTACGAGCAGTACTTC
>TRBV6-6|.|14|.|TRBJ2-5
CASSTLSGQETQYF
TGTGCCAGCAGTACCCTATCTGGCCAAGAGACCCAGTACTTC
>TRBV4-1|.|13|few|TRBJ1-1
CASSYTGNTEAFF
TGCGCCAGCAGCTACACAGGGAACACTGAAGCTTTCTTT
>TRBV10-3|.|15|.|TRBJ2-2
CAIRGNGSNTGELFF
TGTGCCATCAGGGGGAACGGTTCGAACACCGGGGAGCTGTTTTTT
>TRBV5-4|.|13|.|TRBJ1-1
CASSPGPSTEAFF
TGTGCCAGCAGCCCGGGACCCTCGACTGAAGCTTTCTTT
>TRBV25-1|.|16|.|TRBJ1-2
CASSEGYDAGGYGYTF
TGTGCCAGCAGTGAAGGATATGACGCGGGGGGCTATGGCTACACCTTC
>TRBV13|.|15|few|TRBJ2-2
CASSLGRPGPGELFF
TGTGCCAGCAGCTTAGGACGACCGGGCCCCGGGGAGCTGTTTTTT
>TRBV11-2|.|12|.|TRBJ2-7
CASSLGRVEQYF
TGTGCCAGCAGCTTGGGCAGGGTCGAGCAGTACTTC